This T cell receptor beta chain is from a study of OX40 agonist ivuxolimab in advanced cancers. In terms of the full investigation: Ivuxolimab was an agonistic, fully human IgG2 monoclonal antibody directed against OX40 (CD134), a costimulatory receptor. Partial responses occurred in three dose-escalation patients: two with cutaneous melanoma and one with hepatocellular carcinoma. Peripheral TCRbeta sequencing aimed to test whether ivuxolimab altered TCR sequence diversity and caused clonal T-cell expansion. A male proportion of 82.7% and a mean age of roughly 55 years, ranging from about 23 to 90, were recorded for the dose-escalation cohort. The monotherapy dose-escalation portion (N of about 52 patients) of the phase I ivuxolimab trial is reported in the paper. Intravenous ivuxolimab was administered to patients every 2 weeks at six dose levels: 0.01, 0.1, 0.3, 1.5, 3 and 10 mg/kg. Patients were allowed to have had prior anti-PD-1, anti-PD-L1 or anti-CTLA-4 therapy, and around two fifths of the dose-escalation patients had been treated with checkpoint inhibitors. Of the approximately 50 dose-escalation patients, hepatocellular carcinoma was present in 19, melanoma in roughly 15, renal cell carcinoma in 9 and head and neck cancer in 9.

Turning to this clone: Its antigen is not yet known. No per-base quality is available; no much larger clone lies one base away.

The trial excluded patients who had a history of autoimmune disease or were on systemic immunosuppression. Peripheral blood for TCR sequencing was drawn from every dose cohort at baseline, at cycle 4 day 1 and at cycle 7 day 1. The samples were drawn from a first-in-human, open-label, multicenter phase I dose-escalation trial of ivuxolimab. Adults with locally advanced or metastatic melanoma, renal cell, hepatocellular, or head and neck squamous cell carcinoma were enrolled in the trial. CD4+ and CD8+ T cells were sorted separately from peripheral blood before TCR sequencing. What the study reported, not specific to this receptor: In the 0.1-3.0 mg/kg groups, partial responders had among the lowest normalized peripheral clonal expansion, particularly in CD8+ T cells. Which antigens the clonally expanded peripheral T cells were specific for was not determined. Low levels of normalized T-cell clonal expansion were also seen in some nonresponding patients. On average, CD8+ T cells showed more expanded clones than CD4+ T cells after ivuxolimab. At doses of 0.1 to 3.0 mg/kg, clonal expansion of both CD4+ and CD8+ T cells in blood was seen between baseline and week 6.

Counted from cysteine to phenylalanine, this CDR3 has 15 amino acids. Of all the DNA, just the CDR3 is kept, 45 bases in frame from base 1. The germline ends are 15 bases apart after V is trimmed by 5 bases and J by 2 bases. CDR1 and CDR2, per the germline V gene, are SGHTA and FQGTGA. Genomic DNA was extracted from sorted cells for sequencing of the TCRbeta CDR3 region. The immunoSEQ Assay was used for sequencing of TCRbeta CDR3 regions. TCRdb provides this immuneACCESS table in a form limited to in-frame rearrangements. Some clones are lacking; in checked studies, under half of them reflect an unresolved V gene, and why the rest are absent is not known. Across this sample there are roughly 65,000 clones, with 80% to 90% seen only once. Of the sample, approximately 0.86% falls within the top ten clones.

The TCR comes from an adult with an advanced solid tumor such as melanoma, head and neck, liver or kidney cancer. The sample consisted of CD4+ or CD8+ T cells sorted from blood, taken in a trial of the OX40 agonist ivuxolimab. The rearrangement joined TRBV7-3 to TRBJ2-5; the D segment is perhaps TRBD1 or TRBD2, each sharing 5 matched bases. The DNA is TGTGCCAGCAGCCCTCCAGGGACCCGGCAAGAGACCCAGTACTTC. Its protein product is CASSPPGTRQETQYF.